The entry below gives a single T cell receptor (beta chain) sequence along with its context. Its specificity is unknown. The data are from a study of shared clonotypes between healthy human individuals. Findings and caveats of the study: The study found roughly 5% of naive CD4 clonotypes shared across several donors. Since donors were few, the genetic and exposure-history diversity represented was limited.

CD45RO negativity and positive selection for CCR7 defined naive CD8 cells, a population that excluded terminally differentiated effector memory CD45RA+ cells. Germline V gives CDR1 MDHEN, CDR2 SYDVKM. The germline V and J ends were trimmed by 2 bases and 4 bases, with 14 bases remaining between them. This CDR3 comprises 15 residues. Execution of the assay was at deep level. Profiled with immunoSEQ multiplex PCR; TCRdb holds only in-frame clones, not every one. Found here are 1.5 million to 2.5 million clones, about 95% of them singletons; the top ten hold 1% to 1.5%. This rearrangement joins TRBV28 to TRBJ1-2; D is unclear. Sequenced input: naive CD8+ T cells sorted from blood. The origin of this receptor is a man between 18 and 29 years old in good health. The CDR3 spells CASSLRGGGIYGYTF. The CDR3 coding sequence is TGTGCCAGCAGTTTACGAGGCGGCGGGATCTATGGCTACACCTTC.